This passage covers 19 T cell receptor beta chains from one sample sequenced in a study of Ad26.COV2.S vaccination and SARS-CoV-2 variants. Method: immunoSEQ multiplex PCR; TCRdb's copy keeps in-frame clones and lacks some. The data contain about 680,000 clones, 89% of them singletons. Indicated treatment: 15 to 20 received Ad26.COV2.S at low or high dose, single or two shots; about 5 received placebo; per-sample allocation not given. Sample collection was performed on day 63 after the first vaccine or placebo injection. This material consisted of peripheral blood, taken in a trial of Ad26.COV2.S vaccine versus placebo. The receptors were gathered from a person aged 18-65 years who received the Ad26.COV2.S COVID-19 vaccine or a placebo.

The V gene is TRBV7-8, the J gene TRBJ1-1, with D maybe TRBD1 (5 bases). V lost 0 bases, J lost 0 bases, and 8 bases lay in between. CDR3 length equals 15 residues. Germline loops: CDR1 SGHVS, CDR2 FQNEAQ. The DNA of the CDR3 is TGTGCCAGCAGCTTAGCACAGGCCATGAACACTGAAGCTTTCTTT. Translation gives CASSLAQAMNTEAFF.

The chain is built from TRBV5-4 and TRBJ2-1, with TRBD1 identical over 9 bases. This CDR3 spans 14 amino acids. The germline V gene encodes CDR1 SGHNT and CDR2 YYREEE (reference sequence). Losses at the gene ends were 4 bases for V and 7 bases for J; bases not matched to a gene: 6. Written as DNA, the CDR3 is TGTGCCAGCAGCCTCCGACAGGGGGGGAATGAGCAGTTCTTC. Its protein product is CASSLRQGGNEQFF.

The chain joins TRBV12-3 or TRBV12-4 to TRBJ1-6; D remains ambiguous. With 3 bases removed from V and 14 bases from J, the gap between germline ends came to 11 bases. This CDR3 comprises 12 residues. Here the CDR3 DNA reads TGTGCCAGCAGTTTTGGTAACCCAGCCCTCCACTTT. Translated, it gives CASSFGNPALHF.

This clone was recorded only once. The gene calls are TRBV30 and TRBJ1-2; 9 bases align to TRBD1. The germline V gene encodes CDR1 GTSNPN and CDR2 SVGIG (reference sequence). J gave up 2 bases and V 0 bases, and 4 bases lay outside the gene matches. CDR3 length: 15 amino acids. The CDR3 coding sequence is TGTGCCTGGAGTGTGGGACAGGGAAAAAACTATGGCTACACCTTC. It translates to CAWSVGQGKNYGYTF.

The chain has TRBV27 and TRBJ1-2, with D unresolved. Deletions cut 3 bases from V and 7 bases from J, with 6 bases between. The CDR3 sequence is 11 residues long. CDR1 MNHEY and CDR2 SMNVEV come from the germline V gene (reference sequence). The CDR3 here is CASSFYGGYTF. In nucleotides, the CDR3 is TGTGCCAGCAGTTTTTATGGTGGCTACACCTTC.

This chain links TRBV29-1 with TRBJ1-1; TRBD1 agrees at 7 bases. CDR1 SQVTM and CDR2 ANQGSEA come from the germline V gene. V lost 7 bases to trimming and J lost 2 bases; unmatched junction nucleotides: 7. CDR3 length: 13 residues. The chain's CDR3 is CSGSGTVNTEAFF. In DNA form, the CDR3 reads TGCAGCGGCTCCGGGACAGTTAACACTGAAGCTTTCTTT.

The chain links TRBV5-6 to TRBJ1-5; 8 bases are a match to TRBD1. The CDR3 is 15 amino acids. V shed 0 bases and J 6 bases; nucleotides not matched to a gene: 5. The V gene's germline CDR1 is SGHDT and CDR2 YYEEEE. The CDR3 sequence: CASSLGQGLGQPQHF. Written as DNA, the CDR3 is TGTGCCAGCAGCTTGGGACAGGGGTTGGGTCAGCCCCAGCATTTT.

Turning to this clone: Germline is not matched at one junction end, which may reflect a read error. The chain recombines TRBV2 with TRBJ2-2, with TRBD2 identical over 8 bases. This CDR3 region has 14 residues. Germline V gene sequence: CDR1 SNHLY, CDR2 FYNNEI. This CDR3 reads CARSGTSLTGELFF. The CDR3 nucleotides read TGTGCCAGGAGTGGGACTAGTCTCACCGGGGAGCTGTTTTTT.

Turning to this clone: The same CDR3 also results from other DNA sequences found in this sample. The CDR3 protein is CASSIFGTNSPLHF. In DNA, the CDR3 is TGTGCCAGTAGTATTTTCGGGACGAATTCACCCCTCCACTTT. The chain links TRBV19 to TRBJ1-6; tentatively, D is TRBD1 (5 bases). Germline V gives CDR1 LNHDA, CDR2 SQIVND (reference sequence). The length of the CDR3 is 14 residues. V lost 3 bases and J 7 bases, leaving 10 bases between the germline ends. The full variable domain, completed using reference TRBV19 and TRBJ1-6, is DGGITQSPKYLFRKEGQNVTLSCEQNLNHDAMYWYRQDPGQGLRLIYYSQIVNDFQKGDIAEGYSVSREKKESFPLTVTSAQKNPTAFYLCASSIFGTNSPLHFGNGTRLTVT.

The rearrangement joins TRBV5-5 to TRBJ2-7; tentatively, D is TRBD1 (6 bases). The V end was cut by 3 bases, the J end by 0 bases, with 10 bases between. CDR1 and CDR2 (germline): SGHKS, YYEKEE (reference sequence). This CDR3 is 14 amino acids long. For the CDR3, the DNA is TGTGCCAGCAGCTCGACAGGTTACTCCTACGAGCAGTACTTC. This translates into CASSSTGYSYEQYF.

This chain uses TRBV3-1 (or the pseudogene TRBV3-2) with TRBJ2-7; TRBD1 aligns across 9 bases. The CDR3 covers 16 residues. V shed 1 base, J shed 7 bases, and the junction held 11 bases outside the gene matches. CDR1 LGHDT and CDR2 YNNKEL come from the germline V gene (reference sequence). Written as DNA, the CDR3 is TGTGCCAGCAGCCAAGGAGAGAGGGCCGGGACAGGGGAGCAGTACTTC. Translating gives CASSQGERAGTGEQYF.

The J gene is TRBJ2-7, the V gene TRBV6-6; D uncertain. The CDR3 totals 14 residues. Deletions cut 5 bases from V and 0 bases from J, with 11 bases between. Germline values: CDR1 MNHNY, CDR2 SVGAGI (reference sequence). The CDR3 reads CASSPSAGSYEQYF. As DNA, the CDR3 is TGTGCCAGCAGTCCATCCGCAGGCTCCTACGAGCAGTACTTC.

This sequence joins TRBV25-1 and TRBJ2-7; 7 nucleotides agree with TRBD1. CDR1 and CDR2 from the germline V gene are MGHDK and SYGVNS. The CDR3 runs to 12 residues. The junction had 2 bases not matched to a gene; V was cut back by 7 bases and J by 2 bases. The CDR3 DNA is TGTGCCAGCACTCAGGGGGCCTACGAGCAGTACTTC. Its translation: CASTQGAYEQYF.

This CDR3 is CASSPGTALEKLFF. In DNA, the CDR3 is TGCGCCAGCAGTCCGGGGACGGCTCTTGAAAAACTGTTTTTT. The rearrangement joins TRBV5-1 to TRBJ1-4; tentative D call: TRBD1 (5 bases). In germline, CDR1 is SGHRS, CDR2 YFSETQ. The CDR3 is 14 residues long. Trimming pared 5 bases from V and 7 bases from J, leaving 15 bases between.

The chain uses TRBV7-9 and TRBJ1-1, with D perhaps TRBD1 (5 bases). Trimming took off 5 bases at V and 5 bases at J, with 12 bases between the two ends. The CDR3 consists of 13 residues. Germline V gene sequence: CDR1 SEHNR, CDR2 FQNEAQ (reference sequence). The CDR3 reads CASSPAGLTEAFF. For the CDR3, the DNA is TGTGCCAGCAGCCCCGCAGGGTTGACTGAAGCTTTCTTT.

This chain connects TRBV4-3 to TRBJ1-1; TRBD1 is a possible D gene (5 bases). V lost 0 bases and J 4 bases, leaving 15 bases between the germline ends. The CDR3 spans 16 residues. Germline CDR1 and CDR2: LGHNA and YSLEER. CDR3 nucleotide sequence: TGCGCCAGCAGCCAAGATTCGGCTTCGGGGCCCACTGAAGCTTTCTTT. Its translation is CASSQDSASGPTEAFF.

The chain employs TRBV6-1 and TRBJ1-3; a weak D match, TRBD1 (5 bases). Trimming cost V 2 bases and J 3 bases, with 8 bases left between them. The length of the CDR3 is 14 residues. From germline, CDR1 is MNHNS and CDR2 SASEGT. DNA of the CDR3: TGTGCCAGCAGTGAAAGGGGAGGTGGAAACACCATATATTTT. As protein: CASSERGGGNTIYF.

J is TRBJ2-3 and V is TRBV7-2, with D perhaps matching TRBD2 (6 bases). The CDR3 length is 16 residues. The V end lost 5 bases, the J end lost 1 base, and 16 bases lay between the germline ends. Germline V gene data show CDR1 as SGHTA and CDR2 as FQGNSA. CDR3 loop: CASSPPTRFGTDTQYF. CDR3 sequence (DNA): TGTGCCAGCAGCCCGCCGACTAGATTCGGCACAGATACGCAGTATTTT.

This chain uses TRBV7-9 with TRBJ2-2; TRBD1 agrees at 7 bases. CDR3 length: 12 amino acids. Germline lookup yields CDR1 SEHNR and CDR2 FQNEAQ (reference sequence). The V segment lost 6 bases and the J segment 8 bases; nucleotides outside the gene matches: 3. The CDR3 DNA reads as TGTGCCAGCAGGTTGGACAGGGGGGAGCTGTTTTTT. Its translation is CASRLDRGELFF.